The clone carrying this T cell receptor (beta chain) was picked up many times. What it binds is unknown. The data were obtained in a study of T cells after yellow fever vaccination. The V gene lost 5 bases and the J gene lost 1 base, with 14 bases spanning the gap. This CDR3 spans 15 amino acids. TCRdb ran MiXCR on the 5' RACE reads and lists one entry per CDR3 protein. The repertoire consists of fewer than 500,000 distinct CDR3 sequences, with about 19% occurring once and the leading ten covering 15% to 20%. Overall study findings and caveats: Post-booster repertoires again held most primary-vaccination clones (roughly 96% CD4, roughly 88% CD8). Weaker, the secondary response had a peak occurring faster, on day 5 versus 15. The CD4 compartment and the CD8 compartment contained a small share of clonotypes in common.

The chain links TRBV12-3 or TRBV12-4 to TRBJ1-1, with D possibly matching TRBD1 (6 bases). The sequence was obtained from a man aged 18 to 30 who received the YFV17D yellow fever vaccine. The sequenced sample was PBMCs, obtained before the yellow fever booster vaccination. The CDR3 bases are TGTGCCAGCAGTCCTCGGACAGTCGGGAACACTGAAGCTTTCTTT. Its translation: CASSPRTVGNTEAFF.